Each of the 11 T cell receptor beta chains below was sequenced from the same sample in a study of cytomegalovirus exposure and HLA in healthy donors. The PCR made use of 60 Vbeta and 13 Jbeta primers. The data were produced by immunoSEQ multiplex PCR, yet TCRdb's version contains in-frame clones alone and is incomplete. The table lists more than 100,000 clones, more than 70% of them singletons. The sample comprised PBMCs. The receptors were gathered from a woman aged 55-70 years in good health and CMV-seronegative.

On this clone itself: At one of its ends the junction is not consistent with the germline gene, which may arise from a read error. This chain connects TRBV7-9 to TRBJ2-7, with TRBD2 matching 8 bases. There are 15 residues in the CDR3. The germline CDR1 and CDR2 sequences are SEHNR and FQNEAQ (reference sequence). The CDR3 loop reads CSSSLVGRGGSEQYF. In nucleotides, the CDR3 is TGTTCCAGCAGCTTAGTAGGCCGGGGGGGGAGCGAGCAGTACTTC.

CDR3 in amino acids: CASRENPGGETQYF. The CDR3 DNA sequence: TGTGCCAGCAGGGAAAATCCGGGAGGAGAGACCCAGTACTTC. The chain joins TRBV2 to TRBJ2-5; 7 positions agree with TRBD2. Germline V gene lookup returns CDR1 SNHLY and CDR2 FYNNEI. With 6 bases clipped from V and 4 bases from J, the junction kept 8 bases outside the gene matches. CDR3 length: 14 residues.

The sample holds a few counts of this clone. The chain recombines TRBV7-9 with TRBJ1-1; possible D gene TRBD1, 6 bases. The germline CDR1 and CDR2 sequences are SEHNR and FQNEAQ (reference sequence). The CDR3 extends over 14 amino acids. The V and J ends lost 5 bases and 5 bases respectively, with 15 bases between them. DNA for the CDR3: TGTGCCAGCAGCCCGGACAGAGTCGAAACTGAAGCTTTCTTT. Its protein product is CASSPDRVETEAFF.

The gene calls are TRBV2 and TRBJ2-1, with TRBD2 identical over 8 bases. Trimming at V came to 5 bases and at J to 7 bases, leaving 13 bases not matched to a gene. The CDR3 length is 16 residues. CDR1 and CDR2 from the germline V gene are SNHLY and FYNNEI. The chain's CDR3 is CASSRTSITNGNEQFF. The CDR3 DNA is TGTGCCAGCAGTCGGACTAGCATCACGAATGGAAATGAGCAGTTCTTC.

This chain connects TRBV7-3 to TRBJ1-3; D is unclear. V lost 6 bases to trimming and J lost 2 bases, with 8 bases between them. The germline V gene has CDR1 SGHTA and CDR2 FQGTGA. The CDR3 runs to 13 residues. The CDR3 region is CASSRGAGNTIYF. CDR3 in DNA: TGTGCCAGCAGTCGAGGAGCTGGAAACACCATATATTTT.

This rearrangement joins TRBV7-9 to TRBJ2-5; 7 positions match TRBD1. This CDR3 is 14 amino acids long. After removal of 5 bases from V and 5 bases from J, the junction contained 8 bases not matched to a gene. Germline lookup yields CDR1 SEHNR and CDR2 FQNEAQ (reference sequence). The CDR3 bases are TGTGCCAGCAGCACTTCCCGGGACAGTGAGACCCAGTACTTC. Translation gives CASSTSRDSETQYF.

The chain joins TRBV4-1 to TRBJ2-7; 9 bases match TRBD1. After removal of 4 bases from V and 5 bases from J, the junction contained 12 bases not matched to a gene. The V gene's germline CDR1 is MGHRA and CDR2 YSYEKL. The CDR3 sequence is 16 residues long. CDR3 sequence reads: CASSPGQGPFTDEQYF. The CDR3 nucleotides read TGCGCCAGCAGCCCGGGACAGGGCCCCTTTACCGACGAGCAGTACTTC.

The J gene is TRBJ2-7, the V gene TRBV21-1; the D call of TRBD2 is as the table states it, not checked on the DNA. TRBV21-1 is classified as a pseudogene. This CDR3 is 13 amino acids long. The CDR3: CASSKGDWDEQYF. Written as DNA, the CDR3 is TGTGCCAGCAGCAAAGGGGACTGGGACGAGCAGTACTTC.

The chain employs TRBV19 and TRBJ2-4; D possibly corresponds to TRBD2 (8 bases). V lost 6 bases and J lost 2, with 17 bases in between. The germline V gene has CDR1 LNHDA and CDR2 SQIVND (reference sequence). CDR3 length equals 16 residues. The DNA of the CDR3 is TGTGCCAGTAGCCCGGGAGGGGGCAGGACCAAAAACATTCAGTACTTC. Translating gives CASSPGGGRTKNIQYF.

In DNA form, the CDR3 reads TGTGCCACCGGGAGACAGTCGGGCACTGAAGCTTTCTTT. Encoded protein: CATGRQSGTEAFF. V usage is TRBV28 and J usage is TRBJ1-1; possible D gene TRBD1, 5 bases. Trimming pared 10 bases from V and 4 bases from J, leaving 16 bases between. This CDR3 is 13 amino acids long. CDR1 is MDHEN and CDR2 is SYDVKM in the germline V gene.

The chain combines TRBV19 with TRBJ2-3; weak D call: TRBD1 (5 bases). V was cut by 3 bases and J by 2 bases, with 12 bases left in between. This CDR3 has 15 amino acids. Germline CDR1 is LNHDA and CDR2 is SQIVND (reference sequence). Written as DNA, the CDR3 is TGTGCCAGTAGTATTGGCGGCAGGGTCACAGATACGCAGTATTTT. As protein: CASSIGGRVTDTQYF. The full variable domain, completed using reference TRBV19 and TRBJ2-3, is DGGITQSPKYLFRKEGQNVTLSCEQNLNHDAMYWYRQDPGQGLRLIYYSQIVNDFQKGDIAEGYSVSREKKESFPLTVTSAQKNPTAFYLCASSIGGRVTDTQYFGPGTRLTVL.